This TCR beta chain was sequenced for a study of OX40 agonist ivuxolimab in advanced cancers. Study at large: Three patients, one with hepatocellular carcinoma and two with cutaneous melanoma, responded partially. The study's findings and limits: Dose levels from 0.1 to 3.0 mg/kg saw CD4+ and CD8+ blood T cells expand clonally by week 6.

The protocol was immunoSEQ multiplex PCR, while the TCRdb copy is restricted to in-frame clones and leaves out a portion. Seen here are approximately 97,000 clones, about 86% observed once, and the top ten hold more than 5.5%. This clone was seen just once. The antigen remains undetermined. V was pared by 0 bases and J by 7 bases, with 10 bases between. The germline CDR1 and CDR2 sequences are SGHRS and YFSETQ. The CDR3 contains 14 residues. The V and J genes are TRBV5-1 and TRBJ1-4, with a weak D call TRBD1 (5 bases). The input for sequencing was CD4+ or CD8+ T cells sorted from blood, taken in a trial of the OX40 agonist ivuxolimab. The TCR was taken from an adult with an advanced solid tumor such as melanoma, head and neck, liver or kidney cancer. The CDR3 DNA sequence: TGCGCCAGCAGCTTGGTATCAGGGTCTGAAAAACTGTTTTTT. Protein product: CASSLVSGSEKLFF.